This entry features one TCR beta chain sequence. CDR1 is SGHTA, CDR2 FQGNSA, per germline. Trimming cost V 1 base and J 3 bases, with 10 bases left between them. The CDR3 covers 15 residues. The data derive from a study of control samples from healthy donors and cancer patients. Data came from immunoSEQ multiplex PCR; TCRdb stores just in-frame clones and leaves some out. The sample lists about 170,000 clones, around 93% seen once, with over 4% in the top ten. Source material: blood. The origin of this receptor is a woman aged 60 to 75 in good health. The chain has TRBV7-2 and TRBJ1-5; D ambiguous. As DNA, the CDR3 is TGTGCCAGCAGCTTAGACGGAATGCCCAATCAGCCCCAGCATTTT. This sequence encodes CASSLDGMPNQPQHF.